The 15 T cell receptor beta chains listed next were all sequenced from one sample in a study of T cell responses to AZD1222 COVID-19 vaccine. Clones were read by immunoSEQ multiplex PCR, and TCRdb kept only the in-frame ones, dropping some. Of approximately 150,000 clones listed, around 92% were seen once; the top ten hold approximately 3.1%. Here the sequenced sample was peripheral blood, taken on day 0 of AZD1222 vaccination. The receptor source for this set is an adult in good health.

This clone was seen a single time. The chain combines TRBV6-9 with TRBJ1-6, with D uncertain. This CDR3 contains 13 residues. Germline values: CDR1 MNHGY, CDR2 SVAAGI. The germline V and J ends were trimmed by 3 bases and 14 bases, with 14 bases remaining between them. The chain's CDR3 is CASSYEAPRALHF. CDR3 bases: TGTGCCAGCAGTTACGAAGCCCCTAGGGCCCTCCACTTT.

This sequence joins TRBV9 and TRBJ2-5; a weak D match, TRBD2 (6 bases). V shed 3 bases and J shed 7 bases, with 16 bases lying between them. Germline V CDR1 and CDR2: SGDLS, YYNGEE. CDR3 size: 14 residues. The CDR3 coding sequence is TGTGCCAGCAGCGCTAGCCAGGCCGGGAGGACCCAGTACTTC. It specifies CASSASQAGRTQYF.

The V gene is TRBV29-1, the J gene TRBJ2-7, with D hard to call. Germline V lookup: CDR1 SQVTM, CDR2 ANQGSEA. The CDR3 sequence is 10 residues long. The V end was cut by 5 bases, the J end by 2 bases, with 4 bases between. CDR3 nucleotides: TGCAGCGTTAGAACCTACGAGCAGTACTTC. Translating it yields CSVRTYEQYF.

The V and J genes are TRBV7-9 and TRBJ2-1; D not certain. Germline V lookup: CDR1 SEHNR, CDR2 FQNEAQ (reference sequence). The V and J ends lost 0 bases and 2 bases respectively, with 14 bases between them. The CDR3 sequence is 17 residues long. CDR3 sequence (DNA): TGTGCCAGCAGCTTAGCCCTAGGTGGAGCCCCCTACAATGAGCAGTTCTTC. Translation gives CASSLALGGAPYNEQFF.

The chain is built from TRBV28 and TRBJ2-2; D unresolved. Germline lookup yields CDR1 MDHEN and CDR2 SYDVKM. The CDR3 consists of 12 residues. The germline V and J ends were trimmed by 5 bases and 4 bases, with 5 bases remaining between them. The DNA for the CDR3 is TGTGCCAGCAGTCTCGGCACCGGGGAGCTGTTTTTT. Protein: CASSLGTGELFF. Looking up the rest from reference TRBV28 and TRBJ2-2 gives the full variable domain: DVKVTQSSRYLVKRTGEKVFLECVQDMDHENMFWYRQDPGLGLRLIYFSYDVKMKEKGDIPEGYSVSREKKERFSLILESASTNQTSMYLCASSLGTGELFFGEGSRLTVL.

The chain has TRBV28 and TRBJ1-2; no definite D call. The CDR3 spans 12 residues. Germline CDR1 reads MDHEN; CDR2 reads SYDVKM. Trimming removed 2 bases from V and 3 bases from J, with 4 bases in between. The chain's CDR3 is CASSLRHYGYTF. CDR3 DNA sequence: TGTGCCAGCAGTTTAAGGCACTATGGCTACACCTTC.

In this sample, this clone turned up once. The CDR3 region has the DNA TGTGCCAGTAGTACAGGGATCTCTGGAAACACCATATATTTT. This sequence encodes CASSTGISGNTIYF. V usage is TRBV19 and J usage is TRBJ1-3; TRBD1 is a possible D gene (5 bases). Trimming cost V 4 bases and J 0 bases, with 7 bases left between them. CDR1 is LNHDA and CDR2 is SQIVND in the germline V gene (reference sequence). This CDR3 is built from 14 residues. Using reference TRBV19 and TRBJ1-3 for the parts outside the CDR3, the full variable domain is DGGITQSPKYLFRKEGQNVTLSCEQNLNHDAMYWYRQDPGQGLRLIYYSQIVNDFQKGDIAEGYSVSREKKESFPLTVTSAQKNPTAFYLCASSTGISGNTIYFGEGSWLTVV.

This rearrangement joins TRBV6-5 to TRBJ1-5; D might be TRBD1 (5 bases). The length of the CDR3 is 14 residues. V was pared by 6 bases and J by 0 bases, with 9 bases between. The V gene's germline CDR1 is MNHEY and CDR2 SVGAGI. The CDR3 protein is CASRTAYSNQPQHF. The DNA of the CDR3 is TGTGCCAGCAGGACAGCCTATAGCAATCAGCCCCAGCATTTT.

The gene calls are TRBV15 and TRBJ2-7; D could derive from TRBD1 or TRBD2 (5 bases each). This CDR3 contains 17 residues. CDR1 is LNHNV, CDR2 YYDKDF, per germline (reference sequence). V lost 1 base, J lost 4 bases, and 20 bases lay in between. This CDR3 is CATSRARTGTAFYEQYF. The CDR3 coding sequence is TGTGCCACCAGCAGAGCCCGAACCGGGACGGCGTTTTACGAGCAGTACTTC.

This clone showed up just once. DNA of the CDR3: TGTGCCAGCAGCGGGAGGCGCTACAATGAGCAGTTCTTC. Translating it yields CASSGRRYNEQFF. The gene calls are TRBV6-5 and TRBJ2-1, with 7 bases that match TRBD2. Germline CDR1 and CDR2: MNHEY and SVGAGI. CDR3 length equals 13 residues. V shed 6 bases and J 3 bases; nucleotides not matched to a gene: 2.

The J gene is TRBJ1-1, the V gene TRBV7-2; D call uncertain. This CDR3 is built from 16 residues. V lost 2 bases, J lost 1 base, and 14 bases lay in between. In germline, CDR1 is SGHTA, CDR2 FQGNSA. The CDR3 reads CASSLSWAEPNTEAFF. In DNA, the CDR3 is TGTGCCAGCAGCTTATCCTGGGCCGAACCGAACACTGAAGCTTTCTTT.

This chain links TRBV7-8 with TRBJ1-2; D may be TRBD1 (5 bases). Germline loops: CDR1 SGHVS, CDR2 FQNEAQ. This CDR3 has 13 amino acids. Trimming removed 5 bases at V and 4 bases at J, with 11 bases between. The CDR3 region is CASSQTRGYGYTF. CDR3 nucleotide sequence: TGTGCCAGCAGCCAAACTAGGGGCTATGGCTACACCTTC.

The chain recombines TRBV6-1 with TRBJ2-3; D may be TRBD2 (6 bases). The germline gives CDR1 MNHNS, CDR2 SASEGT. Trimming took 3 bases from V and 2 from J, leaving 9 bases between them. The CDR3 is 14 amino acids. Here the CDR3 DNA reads TGTGCCAGCAGTGATGGGACTTTCACAGATACGCAGTATTTT. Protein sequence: CASSDGTFTDTQYF.

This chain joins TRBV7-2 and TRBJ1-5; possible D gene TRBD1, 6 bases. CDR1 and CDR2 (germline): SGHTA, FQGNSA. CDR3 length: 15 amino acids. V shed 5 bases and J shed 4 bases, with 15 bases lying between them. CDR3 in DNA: TGTGCCAGCAGCCTGGCTCAGGGGAGGAATCAGCCCCAGCATTTT. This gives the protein CASSLAQGRNQPQHF.

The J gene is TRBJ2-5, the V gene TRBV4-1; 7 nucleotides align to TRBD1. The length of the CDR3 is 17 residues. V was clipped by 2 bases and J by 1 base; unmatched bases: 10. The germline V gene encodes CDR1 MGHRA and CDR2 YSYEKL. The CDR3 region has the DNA TGCGCCAGCAGCCAATACCCTGGAACAGGGGTCCAAGAGACCCAGTACTTC. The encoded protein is CASSQYPGTGVQETQYF.